A single TCR beta chain is shown here with its context. This sample is part of a study of blood T cell repertoires in COVID-19. Looking at the study overall: Sites across the United States, Italy and Spain contributed samples from acute and convalescent COVID-19.

Per the authors' pipeline: How many nucleated cells were present was estimated from reference gene primer amplification. Libraries were prepared by immunoSEQ multiplex PCR; TCRdb keeps only in-frame clonotypes and omits some of them. The V and J calls and clone size come from that table; D and trimming were worked out from the DNA. This sample has tens of thousands of clones, with around 93% found just once. The receptor comes from a human donor with active COVID-19. The donor label of this sample is uncertain. The sequencing sample was made of peripheral blood.

CDR3 in amino acids: CASSEAGGTYEQYF. The CDR3 coding sequence is TGTGCCAGCAGTGAGGCGGGCGGTACCTACGAGCAGTACTTC. The rearrangement joins TRBV2 to TRBJ2-7; D perhaps matches TRBD2 (5 bases). The CDR3 runs 14 residues. V lost 3 bases and J 2 bases, leaving 11 bases between the germline ends. Germline CDR1 and CDR2: SNHLY and FYNNEI.